Listed here are 16 T cell receptor beta chains from one sample, sequenced in a study of T-cell memory formation after mild COVID-19. TCRdb reprocessed the 5' RACE reads with MiXCR, giving one entry per CDR3 protein. The data contain approximately 400,000 distinct CDR3 sequences, 20% to 25% of them singletons. The sequenced material came from PBMCs or a T cell subset sorted from them (not recorded which). These receptors originate from an adult woman who had mild COVID-19 (a few samples of this study predate the infection). Cell type and time point are not known.

Only a few counts were recorded for this clonotype. J is TRBJ2-5 and V is TRBV7-8; D is undetermined. From germline, CDR1 is SGHVS and CDR2 FQNEAQ. The CDR3 has 14 amino acids. Trimming cost V 2 bases and J 5 bases, with 12 bases left between them. CDR3 bases: TGTGCCAGCAGCTTATCGAACGTGAGGGAGACCCAGTACTTC. Its protein is CASSLSNVRETQYF.

The genes are TRBV7-9 and TRBJ1-2, with TRBD1 matching over 10 bases. The CDR3 runs to 14 residues. Trimming cost V 5 bases and J 6 bases; bases outside gene matches: 6. Per germline, CDR1 SEHNR and CDR2 FQNEAQ (reference sequence). The CDR3 sequence: CASSRQGAGDGYTF. As DNA, the CDR3 is TGTGCCAGCAGCCGACAGGGGGCAGGGGATGGCTACACCTTC.

Written as DNA, the CDR3 is TGCAGTGCCCTGGGACTAGCGGGAGTGGATGAGCAGTTCTTC. Translating it yields CSALGLAGVDEQFF. The chain carries TRBV20-1 and TRBJ2-1, with 14 bases fitting TRBD2. CDR1 and CDR2 from the germline V gene are DFQATT and SNEGSKA (reference sequence). The CDR3 sequence is 14 residues long. J was trimmed by 8 bases and V by 6 bases; bases with no gene match: 6.

This clonotype has ten or more counts. V gene TRBV2 combines with J gene TRBJ2-5; 10 nucleotides agree with TRBD1. The CDR3 loop spans 15 amino acids. Germline V gene lookup returns CDR1 SNHLY and CDR2 FYNNEI. J lost 2 bases, V lost 4 bases, and 4 bases had no gene match. Here the CDR3 reads CASSADRGLQETQYF. Here the CDR3 DNA reads TGTGCCAGCAGTGCTGACAGGGGGCTGCAAGAGACCCAGTACTTC. The whole variable domain, remainder taken from reference TRBV2 and TRBJ2-5, is EPEVTQTPSHQVTQMGQEVILRCVPISNHLYFYWYRQILGQKVEFLVSFYNNEISEKSEIFDDQFSVERPDGSNFTLKIRSTKLEDSAMYFCASSADRGLQETQYFGPGTRLLVL.

The chain employs TRBV29-1 and TRBJ2-1; 15 nucleotides align to TRBD2. Germline-derived CDR1 and CDR2 are SQVTM and ANQGSEA. The CDR3 has 16 residues. The junction had 4 bases not matched to a gene; V was cut back by 4 bases and J by 3 bases. The CDR3 DNA follows: TGCAGCGTTGCCGGACTAGCGGGAGGGAGCTACAATGAGCAGTTCTTC. Residues: CSVAGLAGGSYNEQFF.

This chain uses TRBV7-9 with TRBJ2-2, with TRBD2 as a possible D gene (6 bases). Germline V CDR1 and CDR2: SEHNR, FQNEAQ (reference sequence). The CDR3 covers 17 residues. The V end was cut by 1 base, the J end by 1 base, with 13 bases between. This CDR3 reads CASSLETRALNTGELFF. The CDR3 DNA reads TGTGCCAGCAGCTTAGAGACTAGAGCTCTGAACACCGGGGAGCTGTTTTTT.

J is TRBJ2-7 and V is TRBV4-3; perhaps TRBD2 as D (6 bases). Germline CDR1 and CDR2: LGHNA and YSLEER. The CDR3 is 15 amino acids. Trimming pared 6 bases from V and 2 bases from J, leaving 17 bases between. The CDR3 loop reads CASRPPRGNPYEQYF. The CDR3 bases are TGCGCCAGCAGACCCCCCCGCGGGAACCCCTACGAGCAGTACTTC.

The V gene is TRBV6-2 or TRBV6-3, the J gene TRBJ1-2; 7 nucleotides agree with TRBD1. J lost 4 bases, V lost 6 bases, and 8 bases had no gene match. The CDR3 length is 14 residues. Per germline, CDR1 MNHEY and CDR2 SVGEGT. CDR3 DNA: TGTGCCAGCAGCGATGACAGGGCTCCCTATGGCTACACCTTC. As protein: CASSDDRAPYGYTF.

With regard to this clonotype: The CDR3 ends on some other residue instead of the conserved phenylalanine or tryptophan, so this is likely a read error. The chain carries TRBV7-2 and TRBJ1-2; 7 bases agree with TRBD1. CDR1 is SGHTA and CDR2 is FQGNSA in the germline V gene. V gave up 5 bases and J gave up 5 bases; unmatched junction bases: 11. This CDR3 is built from 15 residues. The chain's CDR3 is CASSNRQGVLYGYTY. Here the CDR3 DNA reads TGTGCCAGCAGCAATAGACAGGGAGTCTTATATGGCTACACCTAC.

The rearrangement links TRBV28 to TRBJ2-7; 12 bases are shared with TRBD2. This CDR3 contains 18 residues. Trimming removed 6 bases from V and 7 bases from J; junction bases left unmatched: 19. Germline V CDR1 and CDR2: MDHEN, SYDVKM. The CDR3 DNA is TGTGCCAGCAGCAGACCTTCGCGGACTAGCGGGACCCCTTGGGAGCAGTACTTC. Amino acid sequence: CASSRPSRTSGTPWEQYF.

The genes are TRBV27 and TRBJ2-3; D call uncertain. The CDR3 runs to 13 residues. The V end lost 4 bases, the J end lost 2 bases, and 7 bases lay between the germline ends. Germline assignment: CDR1 MNHEY and CDR2 SMNVEV (reference sequence). CDR3 residues: CASSSADTDTQYF. The CDR3 DNA reads TGTGCCAGCAGTTCGGCGGACACAGATACGCAGTATTTT.

This chain connects TRBV7-2 to TRBJ2-1; 13 nucleotides agree with TRBD2. The germline V gene encodes CDR1 SGHTA and CDR2 FQGNSA. V lost 5 bases, J lost 3 bases, and 4 bases stayed unmatched. The CDR3 is 16 residues long. This chain's CDR3 is CASSIGTSGIYNEQFF. CDR3 coding DNA: TGTGCCAGCAGCATCGGGACTAGCGGGATCTACAATGAGCAGTTCTTC.

This clonotype was counted at least ten times. This chain connects TRBV4-1 to TRBJ2-7; unclear D gene. The V gene's germline CDR1 is MGHRA and CDR2 YSYEKL. Trimming left V 3 bases short and J 4 bases short, with 13 bases between. The CDR3 covers 14 residues. CDR3 region: CASSQHEKLYEQYF. CDR3 coding DNA: TGCGCCAGCAGCCAGCACGAGAAACTTTACGAGCAGTACTTC.

A few counts support this clonotype. J is TRBJ2-3 and V is TRBV7-8; TRBD1 aligns across 8 bases. This CDR3 spans 15 amino acids. CDR1 is SGHVS and CDR2 is FQNEAQ in the germline V gene. Losses at the gene ends were 4 bases for V and 8 bases for J; bases not matched to a gene: 11. The DNA of the CDR3 is TGTGCCAGCAGCTCGGTCGGACAGGGTCGGGGTACGCAGTATTTT. Translated, it gives CASSSVGQGRGTQYF.

This clonotype came up a few times. The chain employs TRBV19 and TRBJ1-1, with TRBD1 identical over 8 bases. The junction had 10 bases not matched to a gene; V was cut back by 3 bases and J by 10 bases. This CDR3 has 14 amino acids. Germline loops: CDR1 LNHDA, CDR2 SQIVND (reference sequence). CDR3 protein: CASSISGQGRRAFF. The DNA for the CDR3 is TGTGCCAGTAGTATTTCCGGACAGGGACGAAGAGCTTTCTTT.

Comments on this clonotype: One junction end disagrees with the germline gene, perhaps due to a read error. J is TRBJ2-3 and V is TRBV23-1, with a weak D call TRBD1 (6 bases). TRBV23-1 carries the ORF label, with uncertain function. CDR3 length: 15 residues. The CDR3 bases are TGCGCCAGCGGTCACAGGGACCCCAGCACAGATACGCAGTATTTT. The encoded protein is CASGHRDPSTDTQYF.